Sequencing of this T cell receptor (beta chain) was carried out in a study of blood T cell repertoires in COVID-19. Study-wide context: Donors in the United States, Italy and Spain gave samples during acute or convalescent COVID-19.

Using immunoSEQ multiplex PCR, the repertoire was profiled, and TCRdb retains in-frame clones only, with some absent. The sample lists some 73,000 clones, approximately 85% occurring once. CDR3 length: 14 amino acids. Germline V gives CDR1 SNHLY, CDR2 FYNNEI. Trimming removed 8 bases at V and 0 bases at J, with 11 bases between. The receptor comes from a woman older than 75 with active or convalescent COVID-19. The material sequenced was peripheral blood. The V call is TRBV2, the J call TRBJ1-5; perhaps TRBD1 as D (5 bases). CDR3 protein: CASAREYSNQPQHF. CDR3 bases: TGTGCCAGCGCCAGGGAATATAGCAATCAGCCCCAGCATTTT. The full variable domain, its missing parts supplied by reference TRBV2 and TRBJ1-5, is EPEVTQTPSHQVTQMGQEVILRCVPISNHLYFYWYRQILGQKVEFLVSFYNNEISEKSEIFDDQFSVERPDGSNFTLKIRSTKLEDSAMYFCASAREYSNQPQHFGDGTRLSIL.